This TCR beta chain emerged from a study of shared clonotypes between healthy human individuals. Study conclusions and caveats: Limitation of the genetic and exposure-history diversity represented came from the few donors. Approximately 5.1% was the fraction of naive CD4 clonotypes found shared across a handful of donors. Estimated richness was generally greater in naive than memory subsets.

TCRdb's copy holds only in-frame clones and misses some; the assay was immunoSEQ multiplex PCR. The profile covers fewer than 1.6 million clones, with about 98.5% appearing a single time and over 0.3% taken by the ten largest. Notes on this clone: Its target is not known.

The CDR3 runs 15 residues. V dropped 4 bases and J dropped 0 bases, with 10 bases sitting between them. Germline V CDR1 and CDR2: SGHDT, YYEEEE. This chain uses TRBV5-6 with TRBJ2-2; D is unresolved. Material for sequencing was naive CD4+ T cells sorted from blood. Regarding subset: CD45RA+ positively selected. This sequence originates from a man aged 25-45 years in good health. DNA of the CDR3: TGTGCCAGCAGCAGCCTCTACTCGAACACCGGGGAGCTGTTTTTT. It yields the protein CASSSLYSNTGELFF.